This T cell receptor beta chain was found in a study of breast tumors, draining lymph nodes, adjacent tissues. Overall study results and limits: Tumors had less TCR diversity than lymph nodes, more than nontumor tissue.

Axillary draining lymph nodes of breast cancer patients supplied the node samples. This clonotype was recorded at least ten times. The antigen is unknown. V trimming: 4 bases; J trimming: 5 bases; junction bases outside the gene matches: 5. This CDR3 region has 13 residues. In germline, CDR1 is SGHRS, CDR2 YFSETQ. TCRdb analysed the multiplex PCR reads with MiXCR anew, one entry per CDR3 protein. The sample consists of about 180,000 distinct CDR3 sequences, roughly 35% of them appearing once. The sequence was obtained from a female donor with breast cancer. Some clones in this sample may be carry-over from other donors' samples. The sample taken for sequencing was axillary lymph node tissue. The chain joins TRBV5-1 to TRBJ2-5, with 7 bases lining up with TRBD1. The CDR3 spells CASSPGQEETQYF. Written as DNA, the CDR3 is TGCGCCAGCAGCCCAGGACAGGAGGAGACCCAGTACTTC.